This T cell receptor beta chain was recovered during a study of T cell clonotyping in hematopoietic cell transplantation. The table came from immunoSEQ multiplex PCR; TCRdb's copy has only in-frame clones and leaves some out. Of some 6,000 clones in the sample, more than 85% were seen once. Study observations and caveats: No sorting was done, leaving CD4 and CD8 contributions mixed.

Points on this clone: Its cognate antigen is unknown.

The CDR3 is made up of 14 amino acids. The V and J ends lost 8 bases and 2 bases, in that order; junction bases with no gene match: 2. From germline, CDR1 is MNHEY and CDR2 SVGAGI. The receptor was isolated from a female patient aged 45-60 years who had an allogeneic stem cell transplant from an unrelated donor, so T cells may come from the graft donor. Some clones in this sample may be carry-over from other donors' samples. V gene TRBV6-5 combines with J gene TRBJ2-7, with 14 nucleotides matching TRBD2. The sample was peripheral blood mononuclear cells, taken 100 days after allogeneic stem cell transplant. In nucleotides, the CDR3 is TGTGCCAGCCGGACTAGCGGGGGGACCTACGAGCAGTACTTC. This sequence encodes CASRTSGGTYEQYF.